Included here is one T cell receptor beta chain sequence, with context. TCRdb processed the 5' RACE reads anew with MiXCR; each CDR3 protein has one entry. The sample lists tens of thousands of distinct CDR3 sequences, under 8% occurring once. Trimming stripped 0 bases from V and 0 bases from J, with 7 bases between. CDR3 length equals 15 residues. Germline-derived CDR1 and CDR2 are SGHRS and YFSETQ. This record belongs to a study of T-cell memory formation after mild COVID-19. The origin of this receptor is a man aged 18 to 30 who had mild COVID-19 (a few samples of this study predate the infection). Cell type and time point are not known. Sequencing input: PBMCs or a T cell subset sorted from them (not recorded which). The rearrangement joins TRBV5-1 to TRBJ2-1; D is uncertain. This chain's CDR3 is CASSLALLSYNEQFF. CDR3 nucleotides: TGCGCCAGCAGCTTGGCCCTACTCTCCTACAATGAGCAGTTCTTC.